This T cell receptor beta chain was profiled in a study of T-cell memory formation after mild COVID-19. TCRdb re-analysed the 5' RACE reads in MiXCR, keeping a single row per CDR3 protein. The repertoire holds roughly 150,000 distinct CDR3 sequences, with about an eighth as singletons. Trimming left V 3 bases short and J 5 bases short, with 13 bases between. The CDR3 covers 14 residues. Germline V gene data show CDR1 as SGHTA and CDR2 as FQGNSA. This clonotype was sampled from a man younger than 30 who had mild COVID-19 (a few samples of this study predate the infection). Cell type and time point are not known. This chain connects TRBV7-2 to TRBJ2-5, with D unresolved. The sequencing sample was made of PBMCs or a T cell subset sorted from them (not recorded which). The CDR3 coding sequence is TGTGCCAGCAGCTTTCGGTTTAGCCGGGAGACCCAGTACTTC. Protein sequence: CASSFRFSRETQYF.